The 9 T cell receptor beta chains reported below all come from one sample, sequenced in a study of OX40 agonist ivuxolimab in advanced cancers. The data were produced by immunoSEQ multiplex PCR, yet TCRdb's version contains in-frame clones alone and is incomplete. The table lists some 45,000 clones, around 87% of them singletons. Specimen: CD4+ or CD8+ T cells sorted from blood, collected in a trial of the OX40 agonist ivuxolimab. These receptors came from an adult with an advanced solid tumor such as melanoma, head and neck, liver or kidney cancer.

The V and J genes are TRBV4-1 and TRBJ1-5, with D possibly being TRBD1 (6 bases). V lost 0 bases and J 11 bases, leaving 14 bases between the germline ends. The germline V gene encodes CDR1 MGHRA and CDR2 YSYEKL. CDR3 length: 14 amino acids. The CDR3 coding sequence is TGCGCCAGCAGCCAAGAGGACAGAAGGCCAGCCCAGCATTTT. Its protein product is CASSQEDRRPAQHF.

This rearrangement joins TRBV28 to TRBJ1-2; D is uncertain. There are 16 residues in the CDR3. The germline gives CDR1 MDHEN, CDR2 SYDVKM. V shed 3 bases and J shed 0 bases, with 14 bases lying between them. This CDR3 reads CASSFSRRSANYGYTF. CDR3 sequence (DNA): TGTGCCAGCAGTTTCTCTCGCCGCAGTGCTAACTATGGCTACACCTTC.

The V call is TRBV19, the J call TRBJ1-1; possible D gene TRBD1, 5 bases. Trimming took 3 bases from V and 3 from J, leaving 11 bases between them. The CDR3 totals 14 residues. Germline-derived CDR1 and CDR2 are LNHDA and SQIVND (reference sequence). CDR3 in amino acids: CASSMGGAYTEAFF. Here the CDR3 DNA reads TGTGCCAGTAGTATGGGAGGGGCGTACACTGAAGCTTTCTTT.

About this clone itself: The junction departs from germline at one end; a sequencing error may be responsible. The chain recombines TRBV4-3 with TRBJ2-7; TRBD1 matches at 8 bases. Looked up from germline, CDR1 is LGHNA and CDR2 is YSLEER. This CDR3 region has 14 residues. CDR3 protein: CASSQTTGAYQQYF. The CDR3 coding sequence is TGCGCCAGCAGCCAAACGACAGGGGCCTACCAGCAGTACTTC.

J is TRBJ2-5 and V is TRBV28, with no clear D. Germline CDR1 reads MDHEN; CDR2 reads SYDVKM. V was trimmed by 5 bases and J by 1 base, leaving 8 bases between them. This CDR3 spans 13 amino acids. This CDR3 reads CASSPRIQETQYF. CDR3 coding DNA: TGTGCCAGCAGTCCTCGGATCCAAGAGACCCAGTACTTC.

The rearrangement links TRBV4-3 to TRBJ2-7, with 9 bases that match TRBD2. This CDR3 is 15 amino acids long. V shed 3 bases and J 6 bases; nucleotides not matched to a gene: 9. Germline assignment: CDR1 LGHNA and CDR2 YSLEER. The CDR3 nucleotides are TGCGCCAGCAGCCACTTCTTAGCGGGAGTCGGCGAGCAGTACTTC. The encoded protein is CASSHFLAGVGEQYF.

V gene TRBV7-3 combines with J gene TRBJ2-1, with D perhaps given as TRBD1 or TRBD2 (6 bases each). Germline V CDR1 and CDR2: SGHTA, FQGTGA. The V end was cut by 5 bases, the J end by 7 bases, with 9 bases between. This CDR3 comprises 12 residues. The CDR3 loop reads CASSVGGNEQFF. CDR3 DNA sequence: TGTGCCAGCAGCGTAGGGGGGAATGAGCAGTTCTTC. The variable domain in full, completed from reference TRBV7-3 and TRBJ2-1, reads GAGVSQTPSNKVTEKGKYVELRCDPISGHTALYWYRQSLGQGPEFLIYFQGTGAADDSGLPNDRFFAVRPEGSVSTLKIQRTERGDSAVYLCASSVGGNEQFFGPGTRLTVL.

The chain combines TRBV6-5 with TRBJ1-1; D might be TRBD1 (6 bases). Germline V lookup: CDR1 MNHEY, CDR2 SVGAGI. Trimming pared 5 bases from V and 3 bases from J, leaving 16 bases between. This CDR3 region has 15 residues. The CDR3 nucleotides are TGTGCCAGCAGTCGATTAACAGGGAGGGACACTGAAGCTTTCTTT. Residues: CASSRLTGRDTEAFF.

This clone was detected only once. The CDR3 nucleotides are TGCGCCAGCAGCACGGGCGGGAACACCGGGGAGCTGTTTTTT. It specifies CASSTGGNTGELFF. V usage is TRBV5-1 and J usage is TRBJ2-2; D is ambiguous. Germline CDR1 SGHRS, CDR2 YFSETQ. The ends were cut back, 4 bases at V and 1 base at J, with 8 bases in the middle. CDR3 length equals 14 residues.